This T cell receptor beta chain originates from a study of blood T cell repertoires in COVID-19. Whole-study context: Material from acute and convalescent COVID-19 was sourced from the United States, Italy and Spain. Sources were T cells, B-cell-depleted T cells, or PBMCs; the material itself was cDNA or gDNA.

Germline V CDR1 and CDR2: SGHRS, YFSETQ. The CDR3 runs to 14 residues. After removal of 1 base from V and 4 bases from J, the junction contained 4 bases not matched to a gene. In the original analysis: Amplification of reference gene primers was used by the study to estimate nucleated cell counts. Generated by immunoSEQ multiplex PCR, the TCRdb table keeps only in-frame clones and is missing some. D and trimming were read from the DNA, whereas the V and J calls and clone size are those reported in that table. Of around 160,000 clones listed, about 85% were seen once; the top ten hold approximately 40%.

The receptor's source is a human donor in a cohort sampled during active COVID-19. The chain combines TRBV5-1 with TRBJ1-1; 7 bases are shared with TRBD1. Input material: peripheral blood. The CDR3 loop is CASSLTGAGTEAFF. The CDR3 nucleotides read TGCGCCAGCAGCTTGACAGGGGCGGGCACTGAAGCTTTCTTT.